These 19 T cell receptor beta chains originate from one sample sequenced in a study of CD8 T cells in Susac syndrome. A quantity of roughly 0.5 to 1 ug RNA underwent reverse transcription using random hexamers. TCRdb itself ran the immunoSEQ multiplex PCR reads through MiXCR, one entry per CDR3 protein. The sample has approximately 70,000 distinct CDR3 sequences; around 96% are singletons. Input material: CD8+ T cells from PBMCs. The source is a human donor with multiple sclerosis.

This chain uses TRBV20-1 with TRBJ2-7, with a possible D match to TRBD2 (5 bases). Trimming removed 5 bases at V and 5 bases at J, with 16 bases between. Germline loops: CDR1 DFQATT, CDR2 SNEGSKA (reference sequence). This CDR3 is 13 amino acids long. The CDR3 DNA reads TGCAGTGCTTATGGAGCGGCGGCCCACGAGCAGTACTTC. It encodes CSAYGAAAHEQYF.

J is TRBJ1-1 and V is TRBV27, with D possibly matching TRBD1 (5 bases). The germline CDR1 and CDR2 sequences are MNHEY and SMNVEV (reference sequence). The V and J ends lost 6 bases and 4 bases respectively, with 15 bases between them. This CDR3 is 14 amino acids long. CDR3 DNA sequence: TGTGCCAGCAGGCGGGGGGGAGGGGTCACTGAAGCTTTCTTT. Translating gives CASRRGGGVTEAFF.

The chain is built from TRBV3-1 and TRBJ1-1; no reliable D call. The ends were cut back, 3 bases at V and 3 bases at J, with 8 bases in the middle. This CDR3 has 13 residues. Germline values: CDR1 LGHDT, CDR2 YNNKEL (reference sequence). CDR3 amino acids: CASSHLSDTEAFF. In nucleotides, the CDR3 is TGTGCCAGCAGCCATCTAAGCGACACTGAAGCTTTCTTT. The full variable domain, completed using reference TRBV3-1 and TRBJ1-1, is DTAVSQTPKYLVTQMGNDKSIKCEQNLGHDTMYWYKQDSKKFLKIMFSYNNKELIINETVPNRFSPKSPDKAHLNLHINSLELGDSAVYFCASSHLSDTEAFFGQGTRLTVV.

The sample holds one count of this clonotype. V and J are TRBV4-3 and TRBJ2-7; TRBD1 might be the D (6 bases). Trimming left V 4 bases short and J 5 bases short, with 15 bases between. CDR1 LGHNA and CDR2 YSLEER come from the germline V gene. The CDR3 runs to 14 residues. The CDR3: CASSLGQGSHEQYF. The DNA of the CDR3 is TGCGCCAGCAGCCTAGGTCAGGGGTCCCACGAGCAGTACTTC.

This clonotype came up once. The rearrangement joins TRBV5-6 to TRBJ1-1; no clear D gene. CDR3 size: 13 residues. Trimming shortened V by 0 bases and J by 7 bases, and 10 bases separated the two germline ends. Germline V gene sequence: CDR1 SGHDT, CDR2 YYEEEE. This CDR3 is CASSLAQVDEAFF. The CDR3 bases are TGTGCCAGCAGCTTGGCCCAAGTCGATGAAGCTTTCTTT. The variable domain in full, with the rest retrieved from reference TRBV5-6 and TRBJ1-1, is DAGVTQSPTHLIKTRGQQVTLRCSPKSGHDTVSWYQQALGQGPQFIFQYYEEEERQRGNFPDRFSGHQFPNYSSELNVNALLLGDSALYLCASSLAQVDEAFFGQGTRLTVV.

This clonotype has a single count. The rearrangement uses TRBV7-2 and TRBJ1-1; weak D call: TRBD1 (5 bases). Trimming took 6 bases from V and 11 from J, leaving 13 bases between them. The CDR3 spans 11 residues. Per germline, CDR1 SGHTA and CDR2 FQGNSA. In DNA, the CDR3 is TGTGCCAGCAGGGGGCCGGTCGGGGCTTTCTTT. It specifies CASRGPVGAFF. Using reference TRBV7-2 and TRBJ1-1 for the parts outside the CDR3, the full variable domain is GAGVSQSPSNKVTEKGKDVELRCDPISGHTALYWYRQSLGQGLEFLIYFQGNSAPDKSGLPSDRFSAERTGGSVSTLTIQRTQQEDSAVYLCASRGPVGAFFGQGTRLTVV.

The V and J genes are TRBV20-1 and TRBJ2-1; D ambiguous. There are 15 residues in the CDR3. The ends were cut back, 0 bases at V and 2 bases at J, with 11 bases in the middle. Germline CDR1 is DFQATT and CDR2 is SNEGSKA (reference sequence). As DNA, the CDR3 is TGCAGTGCTAGAGATCTCCAGAGACCCTACAATGAGCAGTTCTTC. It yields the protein CSARDLQRPYNEQFF.

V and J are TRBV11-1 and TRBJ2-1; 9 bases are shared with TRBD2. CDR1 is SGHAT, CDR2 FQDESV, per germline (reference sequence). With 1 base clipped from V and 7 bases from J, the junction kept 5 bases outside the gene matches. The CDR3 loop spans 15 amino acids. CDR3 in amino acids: CASSLGTSAMNEQFF. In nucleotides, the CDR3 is TGTGCCAGCAGCTTAGGGACTAGCGCCATGAATGAGCAGTTCTTC.

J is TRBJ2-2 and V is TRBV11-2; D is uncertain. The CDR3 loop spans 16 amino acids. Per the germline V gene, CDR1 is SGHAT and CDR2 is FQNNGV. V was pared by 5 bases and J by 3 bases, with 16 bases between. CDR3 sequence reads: CASSGRARHDTGELFF. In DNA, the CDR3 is TGTGCCAGCAGCGGACGGGCCCGACACGACACCGGGGAGCTGTTTTTT.

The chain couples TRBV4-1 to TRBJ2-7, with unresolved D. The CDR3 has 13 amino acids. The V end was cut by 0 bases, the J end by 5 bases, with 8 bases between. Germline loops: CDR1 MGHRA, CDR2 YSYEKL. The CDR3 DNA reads TGCGCCAGCAGCCAAGATCTGGTTAACGAGCAGTACTTC. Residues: CASSQDLVNEQYF.

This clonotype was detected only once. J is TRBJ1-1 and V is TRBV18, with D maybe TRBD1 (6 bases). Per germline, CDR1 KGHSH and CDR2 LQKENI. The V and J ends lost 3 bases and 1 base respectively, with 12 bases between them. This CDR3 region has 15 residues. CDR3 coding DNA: TGTGCCAGCTCACCTACAGGGACGGCGAACACTGAAGCTTTCTTT. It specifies CASSPTGTANTEAFF.

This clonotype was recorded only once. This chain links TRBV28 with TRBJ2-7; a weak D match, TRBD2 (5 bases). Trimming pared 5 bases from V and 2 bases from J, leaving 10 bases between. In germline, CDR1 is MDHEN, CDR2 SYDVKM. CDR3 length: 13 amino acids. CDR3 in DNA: TGTGCCAGCAGTAGCGGAGACCCCTACGAGCAGTACTTC. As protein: CASSSGDPYEQYF.

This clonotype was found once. The CDR3 DNA reads as TGTGCCAGCAGTTTATTCCGGGGAGAGACCCAGTACTTC. It specifies CASSLFRGETQYF. The rearrangement joins TRBV27 to TRBJ2-5, with D possibly being TRBD2 (5 bases). With 1 base removed from V and 4 bases from J, the gap between germline ends came to 7 bases. The CDR3 runs 13 residues. In germline, CDR1 is MNHEY, CDR2 SMNVEV (reference sequence).

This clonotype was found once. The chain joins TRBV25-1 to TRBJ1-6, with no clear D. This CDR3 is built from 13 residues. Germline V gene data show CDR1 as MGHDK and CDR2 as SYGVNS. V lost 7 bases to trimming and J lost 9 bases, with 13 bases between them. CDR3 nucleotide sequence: TGTGCCAGCACCGACTCAAGTATTTCACCCCTCCACTTT. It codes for CASTDSSISPLHF.

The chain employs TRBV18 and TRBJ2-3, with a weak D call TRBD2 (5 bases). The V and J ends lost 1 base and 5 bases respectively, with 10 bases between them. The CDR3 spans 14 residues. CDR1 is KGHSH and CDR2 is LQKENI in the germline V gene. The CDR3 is CASSPREGQDTQYF. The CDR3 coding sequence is TGTGCCAGCTCACCACGAGAGGGCCAAGATACGCAGTATTTT.

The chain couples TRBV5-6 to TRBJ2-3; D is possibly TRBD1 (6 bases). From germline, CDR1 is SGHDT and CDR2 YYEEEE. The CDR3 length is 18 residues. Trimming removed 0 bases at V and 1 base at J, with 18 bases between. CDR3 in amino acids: CASSLGLGAFGGTDTQYF. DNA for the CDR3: TGTGCCAGCAGCTTGGGGTTGGGGGCCTTCGGCGGCACAGATACGCAGTATTTT.

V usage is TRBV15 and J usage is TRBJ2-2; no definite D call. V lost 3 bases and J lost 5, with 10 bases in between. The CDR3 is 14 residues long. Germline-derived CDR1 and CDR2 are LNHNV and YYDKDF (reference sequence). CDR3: CATSSRQATGELFF. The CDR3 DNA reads TGTGCCACCAGCAGCCGCCAGGCGACCGGGGAGCTGTTTTTT.

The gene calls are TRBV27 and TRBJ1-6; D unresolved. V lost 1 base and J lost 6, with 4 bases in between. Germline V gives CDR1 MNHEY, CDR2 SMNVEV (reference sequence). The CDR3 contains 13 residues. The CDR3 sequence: CASSLLGNSPLHF. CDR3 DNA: TGTGCCAGCAGTTTATTGGGTAATTCACCCCTCCACTTT.

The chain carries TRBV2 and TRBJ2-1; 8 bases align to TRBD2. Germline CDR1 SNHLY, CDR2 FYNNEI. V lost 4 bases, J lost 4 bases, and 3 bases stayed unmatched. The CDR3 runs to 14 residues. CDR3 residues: CASSGLAGYNEQFF. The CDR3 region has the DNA TGTGCCAGCAGTGGGCTAGCGGGTTACAATGAGCAGTTCTTC.